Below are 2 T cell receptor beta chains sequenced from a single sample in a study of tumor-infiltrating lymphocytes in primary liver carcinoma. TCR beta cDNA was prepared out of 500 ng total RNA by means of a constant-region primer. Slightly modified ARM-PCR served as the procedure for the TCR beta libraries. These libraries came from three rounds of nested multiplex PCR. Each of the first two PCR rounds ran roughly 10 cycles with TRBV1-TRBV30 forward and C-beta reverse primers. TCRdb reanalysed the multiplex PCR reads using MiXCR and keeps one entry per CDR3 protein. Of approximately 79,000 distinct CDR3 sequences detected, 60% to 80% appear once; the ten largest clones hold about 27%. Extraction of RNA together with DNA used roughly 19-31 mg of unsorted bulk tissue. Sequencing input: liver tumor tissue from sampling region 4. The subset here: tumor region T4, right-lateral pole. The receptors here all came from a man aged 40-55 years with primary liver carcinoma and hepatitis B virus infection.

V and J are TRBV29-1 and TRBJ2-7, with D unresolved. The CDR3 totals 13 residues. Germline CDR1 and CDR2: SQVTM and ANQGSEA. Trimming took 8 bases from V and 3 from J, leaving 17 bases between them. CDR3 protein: CSIRNRECYEQYF. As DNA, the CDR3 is TGCAGCATTAGGAACCGCGAGTGCTACGAGCAGTACTTC.

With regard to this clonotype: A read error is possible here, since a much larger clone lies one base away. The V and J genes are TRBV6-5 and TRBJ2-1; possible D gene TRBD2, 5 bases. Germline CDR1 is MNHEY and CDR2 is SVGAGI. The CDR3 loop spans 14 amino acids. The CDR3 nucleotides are TGTGTCAGCAGTGTCAGTGGGAGAATCAATGAGCAGTTCTTC. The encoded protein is CVSSVSGRINEQFF.